Following are 17 T cell receptor beta chains from one sample sequenced in a study of shared clonotypes between healthy human individuals. Naive CD8 cells, CD45RO-negative and positively selected for CCR7, excluded terminally differentiated effector memory CD45RA+ cells. Some clones are missing from TCRdb's copy, which holds only in-frame ones; the method was immunoSEQ multiplex PCR. The table has 800,000 or so clones, 90% to 97% seen once. The sequenced sample was naive CD8+ T cells sorted from blood. Every receptor here comes from a young man in good health.

The rearrangement uses TRBV7-9 and TRBJ2-1; D gene unclear. The CDR3 spans 13 residues. Germline CDR1 SEHNR, CDR2 FQNEAQ (reference sequence). V lost 3 bases, J lost 10 bases, and 13 bases lay in between. Written as DNA, the CDR3 is TGTGCCAGCAGCTTTATGGGGTGGGTAGAGCAGTTCTTC. Its translation: CASSFMGWVEQFF.

The chain combines TRBV7-9 with TRBJ2-3; 9 positions match TRBD1. The V gene's germline CDR1 is SEHNR and CDR2 FQNEAQ (reference sequence). The CDR3 runs 15 residues. Trimming removed 1 base from V and 5 bases from J; junction bases left unmatched: 4. CDR3 nucleotide sequence: TGTGCCAGCAGCTTAGTACAGGGGGCCTTAGATACGCAGTATTTT. Its protein is CASSLVQGALDTQYF. The entire variable domain, with the rest obtained from reference TRBV7-9 and TRBJ2-3, is as follows: DTGVSQNPRHKITKRGQNVTFRCDPISEHNRLYWYRQTLGQGPEFLTYFQNEAQLEKSRLLSDRFSAERPKGSFSTLEIQRTEQGDSAMYLCASSLVQGALDTQYFGPGTRLTVL.

This chain connects TRBV6-5 to TRBJ1-2, with D possibly TRBD1 on 5 matching bases. There are 12 residues in the CDR3. The V gene lost 6 bases and the J gene lost 4 bases, with 9 bases spanning the gap. In germline, CDR1 is MNHEY, CDR2 SVGAGI. The CDR3 is CASSETAYGYTF. The CDR3 DNA reads as TGTGCCAGCAGCGAGACAGCCTATGGCTACACCTTC.

The chain recombines TRBV27 with TRBJ2-1; D might be TRBD2 (6 bases). The length of the CDR3 is 16 residues. Germline values: CDR1 MNHEY, CDR2 SMNVEV (reference sequence). V was cut by 6 bases and J by 0 bases, with 15 bases left in between. In nucleotides, the CDR3 is TGTGCCAGCAGCTCGGCGGGACGGGACTCCTACAATGAGCAGTTCTTC. Encoded protein: CASSSAGRDSYNEQFF.

V gene TRBV6-4 combines with J gene TRBJ1-4; D unclear. Trimming removed 0 bases from V and 7 bases from J, with 3 bases in between. This CDR3 comprises 12 residues. The germline V gene encodes CDR1 MRHNA and CDR2 SNTAGT. In DNA form, the CDR3 reads TGTGCCAGCAGTGACTCAGTTGAAAAACTGTTTTTT. It is translated as CASSDSVEKLFF.

This clone has a single count. The chain couples TRBV5-1 to TRBJ1-1; possible D gene TRBD1, 6 bases. V dropped 4 bases and J dropped 8 bases, with 12 bases sitting between them. The CDR3 is 12 residues long. The V gene's germline CDR1 is SGHRS and CDR2 YFSETQ. The CDR3 protein is CASSNAGAEAFF. The CDR3 region has the DNA TGCGCCAGCAGCAACGCAGGGGCGGAAGCTTTCTTT.

The chain links TRBV28 to TRBJ1-1; D ambiguous. Germline CDR1 MDHEN, CDR2 SYDVKM. With 2 bases removed from V and 8 bases from J, the gap between germline ends came to 6 bases. The CDR3 runs to 11 residues. The CDR3 region is CASSLTSEAFF. CDR3 DNA: TGTGCCAGCAGTTTAACCTCCGAAGCTTTCTTT.

V gene TRBV2 combines with J gene TRBJ2-3, with D maybe TRBD2 (6 bases). The CDR3 has 15 residues. From germline, CDR1 is SNHLY and CDR2 FYNNEI. Trimming took off 0 bases at V and 5 bases at J, with 12 bases between the two ends. The CDR3: CASSEAGGDVDTQYF. Here the CDR3 DNA reads TGTGCCAGCAGTGAAGCCGGGGGTGATGTAGATACGCAGTATTTT.

The chain recombines TRBV28 with TRBJ2-1; TRBD2 is a possible D gene (5 bases). Trimming took off 6 bases at V and 8 bases at J, with 11 bases between the two ends. Germline V gives CDR1 MDHEN, CDR2 SYDVKM. CDR3 size: 12 residues. The DNA for the CDR3 is TGTGCCAGCAGCCTCACCGGGGATGAGCAGTTCTTC. It codes for CASSLTGDEQFF.

This rearrangement joins TRBV27 to TRBJ1-3; no definite D call. Trimming stripped 9 bases from V and 0 bases from J, with 12 bases between. CDR1 is MNHEY and CDR2 is SMNVEV in the germline V gene (reference sequence). The CDR3 is 14 residues long. The CDR3 protein is CASRRSTSGNTIYF. The CDR3 DNA reads as TGTGCCAGTCGACGGTCCACCTCTGGAAACACCATATATTTT.

The rearrangement links TRBV18 to TRBJ2-4; 12 bases map to TRBD1. The CDR3 contains 17 residues. V shed 4 bases, J shed 6 bases, and the junction held 10 bases outside the gene matches. The germline V gene encodes CDR1 KGHSH and CDR2 LQKENI. CDR3 sequence: CASSLGPGQGALNIQYF. For the CDR3, the DNA is TGTGCCAGCTCACTCGGCCCGGGACAGGGGGCGTTAAACATTCAGTACTTC.

This clone was seen just once. This sequence joins TRBV14 and TRBJ2-1; TRBD2 aligns across 10 bases. The V gene end was trimmed by 0 bases and the J gene end by 10 bases; junction bases not matched to a gene: 12. This CDR3 is 17 amino acids long. Per the germline V gene, CDR1 is SGHDN and CDR2 is FVKESK. CDR3 bases: TGTGCCAGCAGCCAAGATGAACTAGCGGGGCCCACCGGGGAGCAGTTCTTC. This codes for CASSQDELAGPTGEQFF.

The chain combines TRBV28 with TRBJ1-5; TRBD1 is a possible D gene (6 bases). The germline V and J ends were trimmed by 6 bases and 9 bases, with 27 bases remaining between them. The CDR3 has 17 residues. The V gene's germline CDR1 is MDHEN and CDR2 SYDVKM. CDR3 region: CASSRGPGTPELRPQHF. The CDR3, as DNA: TGTGCCAGCAGCAGAGGACCAGGGACACCCGAGTTGAGGCCCCAGCATTTT.

The count of this clone is one. The V call is TRBV5-1, the J call TRBJ2-5; no definite D call. CDR1 and CDR2 from the germline V gene are SGHRS and YFSETQ. Trimming removed 4 bases from V and 1 base from J, with 14 bases in between. The CDR3 has 15 residues. This CDR3 reads CASSGERWGQETQYF. In DNA form, the CDR3 reads TGCGCCAGCAGCGGCGAAAGATGGGGCCAAGAGACCCAGTACTTC.

A word on this clone: The junction and the germline gene differ at one end; a read error may be behind it. This sequence joins TRBV27 and TRBJ1-1; TRBD1 might be the D (5 bases). The germline V gene has CDR1 MNHEY and CDR2 SMNVEV (reference sequence). This CDR3 spans 14 amino acids. CDR3 sequence: CASSLSGLNTEAFF. The CDR3 coding sequence is TGTGCCAGCAGTCTATCAGGGTTGAACACTGAAGCTTTCTTT.

The J gene is TRBJ2-7, the V gene TRBV6-6; 10 bases are shared with TRBD1. CDR1 and CDR2 from the germline V gene are MNHNY and SVGAGI (reference sequence). This CDR3 is built from 15 residues. V dropped 4 bases and J dropped 3; count of bases not matched to a gene: 6. The CDR3 DNA reads as TGTGCCAGCAGTTTCCAGACAGGGGGCGGCTACGAGCAGTACTTC. It yields the protein CASSFQTGGGYEQYF.

The V gene is TRBV14, the J gene TRBJ2-7, with a weak D call TRBD2 (5 bases). The V and J ends lost 0 bases and 3 bases respectively, with 12 bases between them. This CDR3 contains 15 residues. Germline-derived CDR1 and CDR2 are SGHDN and FVKESK. CDR3 sequence reads: CASSQDVSGYYEQYF. CDR3 sequence (DNA): TGTGCCAGCAGCCAAGATGTGAGCGGTTACTACGAGCAGTACTTC.